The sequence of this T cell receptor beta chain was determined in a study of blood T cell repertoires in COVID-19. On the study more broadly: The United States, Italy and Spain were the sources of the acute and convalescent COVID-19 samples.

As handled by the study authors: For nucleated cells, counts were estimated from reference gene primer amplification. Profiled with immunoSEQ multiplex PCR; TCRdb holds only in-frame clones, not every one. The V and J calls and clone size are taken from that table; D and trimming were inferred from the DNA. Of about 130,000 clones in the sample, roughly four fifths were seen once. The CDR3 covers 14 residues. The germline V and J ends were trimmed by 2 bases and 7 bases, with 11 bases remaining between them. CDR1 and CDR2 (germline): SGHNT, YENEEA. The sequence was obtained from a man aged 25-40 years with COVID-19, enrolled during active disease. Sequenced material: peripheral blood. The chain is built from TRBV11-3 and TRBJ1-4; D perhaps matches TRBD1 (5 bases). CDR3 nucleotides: TGTGCCAGCAGCTTAACCTGGGGCGGTGAAAAACTGTTTTTT. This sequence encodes CASSLTWGGEKLFF.